This TCR beta chain appears in the sequencing data of a study of blood T cell repertoires in COVID-19. Study as a whole: T cells, B-cell-depleted T cells, or PBMCs provided the cDNA or gDNA that served as material.

The authors' processing: Cell counts per sample came from amplifying reference gene primers. Method: immunoSEQ multiplex PCR; TCRdb's copy keeps in-frame clones and lacks some. V, J and clone size are those of that table, while D and trimming were read from the DNA. This sample carries about 200,000 clones, about 85% of them seen once, and the ten largest clones take approximately 18%. Trimming cost V 5 bases and J 5 bases; bases outside gene matches: 6. Germline assignment: CDR1 SGHVS and CDR2 FQNEAQ. The CDR3 runs 15 residues. This clone was picked up a small number of times. Assignments of participants to cohorts depended upon their own reported clinical history. Donors in Cohort 3 counted as recovered after two negative PCRs, clearance, or symptom resolution.

The gene calls are TRBV7-8 and TRBJ2-2; 9 nucleotides align to TRBD1. The sequence was obtained from a man aged 40-49 years who had recovered from COVID-19. The sample consisted of PBMCs or T cells enriched from blood (not recorded which). The CDR3 DNA reads as TGTGCCAGCAGCCGGACAGGGGAACGTACCGGGGAGCTGTTTTTT. Translation gives CASSRTGERTGELFF.